This T cell receptor (beta chain) appears in the sequencing data of a study of blood T cell repertoires in COVID-19. In the study overall: PBMCs, B-cell-depleted T cells, or T cells provided the cDNA or gDNA that made up the material.

TCRdb's copy holds only in-frame clones and misses some; the assay was immunoSEQ multiplex PCR. The data contain over 150,000 clones, approximately 86% of them singletons. This clone has ten or more counts. The clonotype originates from a woman in her sixties or seventies who had recovered from COVID-19. What was sequenced was peripheral blood.

The DNA of the CDR3 is TGCGCCAGCAGCTTGACAAACACCGGGGAGCTGTTTTTT. Translating gives CASSLTNTGELFF. V is TRBV5-1 and J is TRBJ2-2, with unresolved D. V lost 1 base and J lost 2, with 3 bases in between. The CDR3 is 13 amino acids. From germline, CDR1 is SGHRS and CDR2 YFSETQ.